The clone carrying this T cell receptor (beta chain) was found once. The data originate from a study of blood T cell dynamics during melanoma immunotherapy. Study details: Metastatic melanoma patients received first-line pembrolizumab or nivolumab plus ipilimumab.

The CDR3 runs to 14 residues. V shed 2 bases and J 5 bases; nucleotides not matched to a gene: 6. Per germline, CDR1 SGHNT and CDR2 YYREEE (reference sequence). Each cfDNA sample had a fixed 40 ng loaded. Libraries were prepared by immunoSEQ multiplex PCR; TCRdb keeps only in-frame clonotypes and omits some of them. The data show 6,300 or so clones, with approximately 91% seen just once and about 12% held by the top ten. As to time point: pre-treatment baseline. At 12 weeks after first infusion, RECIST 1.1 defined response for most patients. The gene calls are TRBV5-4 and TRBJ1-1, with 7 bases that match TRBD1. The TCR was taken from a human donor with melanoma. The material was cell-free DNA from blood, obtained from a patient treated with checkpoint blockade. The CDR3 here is CASSLTGAGTEAFF. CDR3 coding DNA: TGTGCCAGCAGCTTAACAGGGGCAGGGACTGAAGCTTTCTTT.